A selection of T cell receptor beta chains follows, all from one sample in a study of cytomegalovirus exposure and HLA in healthy donors. Repertoires were generated with immunoSEQ multiplex PCR, while TCRdb's copy carries only in-frame clones and drops some. The sample has under 200,000 clones, roughly 75% seen once. Sequencing used PBMCs. These receptors all stem from a male donor in good health and CMV-seronegative. CDR3s include the opening cysteine and the closing phenylalanine or tryptophan. D genes are given only for firm matches. Clone size is not always given. Where it is, it says once, few, many or a class for expanded clones.

d_gene	abundance	v_gene	j_gene	CDR3nt	CDR3aa
TRBD1	-	TRBV4-1	TRBJ2-2	TGCGCCAGCAGCCAAGCGGGACAGGGGGGGACCGGGGAGCTGTTTTTT	CASSQAGQGGTGELFF
TRBD1	-	TRBV18	TRBJ2-2	TGTGCCAGCTCACTATATGACAGGGCGAACACCGGGGAGCTGTTTTTT	CASSLYDRANTGELFF
-	-	TRBV6-1	TRBJ2-1	TGTGCCAGCAGTGAAGCAGGGGGTAGGGGTAGTGAGCAGTTCTTC	CASSEAGGRGSEQFF
TRBD1	once	TRBV6-4	TRBJ1-5	TGTGCCAGCAGCCGGGACAGGGATCAGCCCCAGCATTTT	CASSRDRDQPQHF
-	once	TRBV5-4	TRBJ2-7	TGTGCCAGCAGCGCCCCTGGGCGGGGCCTCTACGAGCAGTACTTC	CASSAPGRGLYEQYF
-	-	TRBV7-9	TRBJ1-1	TGTGCCAGCAGCTTATATGCGGGAAGAATGAACACTGAAGCTTTCTTT	CASSLYAGRMNTEAFF
-	-	TRBV9	TRBJ1-5	TGTGCCAGCAGCGTAGCCGGACAAATCAATCAGCCCCAGCATTTT	CASSVAGQINQPQHF
-	-	TRBV14	TRBJ2-5	TGTGCCAGCAGCCAACCAGGGCGGCGGCAAGAGACCCAGTACTTC	CASSQPGRRQETQYF
-	-	TRBV6-1	TRBJ2-1	TGTGCCAGCAGTGAATACCGGAATGAGCAGTTCTTC	CASSEYRNEQFF
-	-	TRBV5-6	TRBJ1-1	TGTGCCAGCAGCTTGGGCGGGTTCACTGAAGCTTTCTTT	CASSLGGFTEAFF
TRBD1	-	TRBV19	TRBJ1-2	TGTGCCAGTAGTTCCGGACAGGGTCATGGCTACACCTTC	CASSSGQGHGYTF
TRBD1	-	TRBV28	TRBJ1-1	TGTGCCAGCAGTCCTCCGGGACAGGGTGCTTCCGAAGCTTTCTTT	CASSPPGQGASEAFF
-	-	TRBV28	TRBJ2-3	TGTGCCAGCAGTTTAGCCCGGGGAGTATCGAGTACGCAGTATTTT	CASSLARGVSSTQYF
-	-	TRBV10-2	TRBJ2-5	TGCGCCAGCAACCACAGGGAGTGGGAGACCCAGTACTTC	CASNHREWETQYF
-	-	TRBV7-6	TRBJ1-6	TGTGCCAGCAGCTTAACGGGACAAGCTGCAAATTCACCCCTCCACTTT	CASSLTGQAANSPLHF
TRBD1	once	TRBV11-2	TRBJ1-5	TGTGCCAGCAGCTCGGGGACAGGGGAAGGTCAGCCCCAGCATTTT	CASSSGTGEGQPQHF
-	-	TRBV6-1	TRBJ2-3	TGTGCCGGACACTCCTCAGCAGGGGTTACAGATACGCAGTATTTT	CAGHSSAGVTDTQYF
-	-	TRBV5-1	TRBJ2-7	TGCGCCAGCAGCCCGGGGACACCGAGAGGCCACGAGCAGTACTTC	CASSPGTPRGHEQYF
TRBD2	few	TRBV2	TRBJ2-1	TGTGCCAGCAGGGGACTAGATGATGAGCAGTTCTTC	CASRGLDDEQFF
-	-	TRBV27	TRBJ2-5	TGTGCCAGCAGTTTCATAGGGAGTGAGGAGACCCAGTACTTC	CASSFIGSEETQYF
-	-	TRBV7-2	TRBJ1-1	TGTGCCAGCAATGAACAGGGTGGCACTGAAGCTTTCTTT	CASNEQGGTEAFF
TRBD1	few	TRBV19	TRBJ2-7	TGTGCCAGTAGCGACAGGGGCTACGAGCAGTACTTC	CASSDRGYEQYF
-	-	TRBV5-6	TRBJ1-2	TGTGCCAGCAGTCAGGACAGTTTCTATGGCTACACCTTC	CASSQDSFYGYTF
TRBD1	-	TRBV7-2	TRBJ1-1	TGTGCCAGCCAGCCAGGGGGCGAAAGATTCACTGAAGCTTTCTTT	CASQPGGERFTEAFF
TRBD1	once	TRBV7-6	TRBJ2-7	TGTGCCAGCAGCTTAGCGGCGACAGGGGACCTCTACGAGCAGTACTTC	CASSLAATGDLYEQYF
-	-	TRBV5-1	TRBJ2-7	TGCGCCAGCAGCTTGGCCATCGCTACCCTACCGGGGGAGCAGTACTTC	CASSLAIATLPGEQYF
TRBD1	-	TRBV7-2	TRBJ2-7	TGTGCCAGCAGCCCGGACAGGAAATTCGAGCAGTACTTC	CASSPDRKFEQYF
TRBD2	-	TRBV7-2	TRBJ2-5	TGTGCCAGCAGCGGCAGGGGACTAGCGGGAGGAGAGACCCAGTACTTC	CASSGRGLAGGETQYF
-	few	TRBV5-4	TRBJ1-2	TGTGCCAGCACCCCGACGGCAGGGGTCGGCTACACCTTC	CASTPTAGVGYTF
TRBD1	-	TRBV6-6	TRBJ1-2	TGTGCCAGCAGTGAGGGGGCAATGGGAGTCTATGGCTACACCTTC	CASSEGAMGVYGYTF
-	-	TRBV4-1	TRBJ2-7	TGCGCCAGCAGCCTTTCGACTGGCTACGAGCAGTACTTC	CASSLSTGYEQYF
TRBD1	-	TRBV9	TRBJ1-6	TGTGCCAGCAGCGGGGGACAGGAGTATTCACCCCTCCACTTT	CASSGGQEYSPLHF
-	-	TRBV28	TRBJ2-5	TGTGCCAGCGGTAGACAAGAGACCCAGTACTTC	CASGRQETQYF
-	once	TRBV19	TRBJ2-7	TGTGCCACTTCGGACAGCTCCTACGAGCAGTACTTC	CATSDSSYEQYF
-	-	TRBV7-6	TRBJ2-3	TGTGCCAGCAGCCCGACTTGGTTCGGCACAGATACGCAGTATTTT	CASSPTWFGTDTQYF
TRBD2	-	TRBV5-1	TRBJ2-1	TGCGCCAGCAGCTCAACCGGACTAGTTAGGGGAGTTGAGCAGTTCTTC	CASSSTGLVRGVEQFF
TRBD2	-	TRBV27	TRBJ2-1	TGTGCCAGCAGTTCACGGCTAGCGGGAGGCAGCTCCTACAATGAGCAGTTCTTC	CASSSRLAGGSSYNEQFF
TRBD1	-	TRBV5-1	TRBJ2-1	TGCGCCAGCAGCACCCAGGGACAGGGCTCCTACAATGAGCAGTTCTTC	CASSTQGQGSYNEQFF
-	-	TRBV6-5	TRBJ1-4	TGTGCCAGCAGCTACTTACGAGGGCGAGTTGAAAAACTGTTTTTT	CASSYLRGRVEKLFF
-	-	TRBV30	TRBJ2-5	TGTGCCTGGAGTGTAGGCAGGGGCCAAGAGACCCAGTACTTC	CAWSVGRGQETQYF
TRBD2	-	TRBV27	TRBJ2-5	TGTGCCAGCAGTTTCGGGGGGGTTGGGACCCAGTACTTC	CASSFGGVGTQYF
-	-	TRBV18	TRBJ2-5	TGTGCCAGCTCACCACGGCGAGGTTCCCAGTACTTC	CASSPRRGSQYF
TRBD1	-	TRBV5-5	TRBJ1-3	TGTGCCAGCAGCTTGGACAGGGGGTCTGGAAACACCATATATTTT	CASSLDRGSGNTIYF
TRBD2	few	TRBV30	TRBJ2-1	TGTGCCTGGATTACTAGCGGGAGAACTCGTGAGCAGTTCTTC	CAWITSGRTREQFF
-	once	TRBV4-1	TRBJ2-7	TGCGCCAGCAGCCAAACCTCGCAGGGGAAGCAGTACTTC	CASSQTSQGKQYF
-	-	TRBV7-8	TRBJ1-2	TGTGCCAGCAGCTTAGTCCTGGACAGCAATGGCTACACCTTC	CASSLVLDSNGYTF
-	-	TRBV7-3	TRBJ2-3	TGTGCCAGCAGCCGCATGAGAGCTAGAACGCAGTATTTT	CASSRMRARTQYF